Shown below are 20 T cell receptor beta chains from a single sample sequenced in a study of blood T cell repertoires in COVID-19. Profiling relied on immunoSEQ multiplex PCR, and the TCRdb table lists in-frame clones only, not all of them. This table has approximately 250,000 clones, 70% to 90% appearing once. The sequenced material came from PBMCs or T cells enriched from blood (not recorded which). Source of these receptors: a woman in her thirties or forties with acute COVID-19.

Points on this clone: Its ends do not fully match the called genes, so a read error is possible. V is TRBV18 and J is TRBJ2-3, with 10 nucleotides matching TRBD2. The CDR3 is 17 residues long. Germline values: CDR1 KGHSH, CDR2 LQKENI. In DNA, the CDR3 is TGTGCCAGCTCACCACCGGGGCCTAGCGGGAGTGCAGACACGCAGTATTTT. Translation: CASSPPGPSGSADTQYF.

The gene calls are TRBV5-1 and TRBJ2-3; no clear D. Germline CDR1 reads SGHRS; CDR2 reads YFSETQ. Trimming cost V 6 bases and J 2 bases, with 7 bases left between them. CDR3 length: 12 amino acids. The CDR3 DNA sequence: TGCGCCAGCACCTTCAACACAGATACGCAGTATTTT. Its protein product is CASTFNTDTQYF.

The chain joins TRBV27 to TRBJ2-3, with a possible D match to TRBD2 (5 bases). V was cut by 6 bases and J by 0 bases, with 19 bases left in between. CDR1 and CDR2 from the germline V gene are MNHEY and SMNVEV (reference sequence). The CDR3 extends over 17 amino acids. The chain's CDR3 is CASRERVAYSSTDTQYF. As DNA, the CDR3 is TGTGCCAGCAGGGAACGGGTAGCGTATTCTAGCACAGATACGCAGTATTTT.

This chain uses TRBV27 with TRBJ1-1; TRBD1 is a possible D gene (5 bases). Germline V gene lookup returns CDR1 MNHEY and CDR2 SMNVEV (reference sequence). Deletions cut 3 bases from V and 3 bases from J, with 20 bases between. The CDR3 loop spans 17 amino acids. The CDR3 is CASSFSLGGFLDTEAFF. In nucleotides, the CDR3 is TGTGCCAGCAGTTTCTCTCTTGGGGGGTTCCTGGACACTGAAGCTTTCTTT.

The chain has TRBV10-3 and TRBJ2-6, with a tentative D call TRBD1 (6 bases). V lost 2 bases, J lost 0 bases, and 11 bases lay in between. CDR1 and CDR2 (germline): ENHRY, SYGVKD. The CDR3 runs to 17 residues. CDR3 sequence: CAISEATGYSGANVLTF. In DNA form, the CDR3 reads TGTGCCATCAGTGAGGCAACAGGGTACTCTGGGGCCAACGTCCTGACTTTC.

The V and J genes are TRBV3-1 (or the pseudogene TRBV3-2) and TRBJ1-2, with 8 bases lining up with TRBD1. The trim removed 2 bases at V and 2 bases at J, leaving 4 bases unmatched. The CDR3 spans 15 residues. The germline CDR1 and CDR2 sequences are LGHDT and YNNKEL (reference sequence). The CDR3 region has the DNA TGTGCCAGCAGCCAAACGGACAGGGCGAACTATGGCTACACCTTC. It yields the protein CASSQTDRANYGYTF.

The rearrangement uses TRBV18 and TRBJ2-1, with TRBD2 matching 10 bases. CDR3 length equals 15 residues. From germline, CDR1 is KGHSH and CDR2 LQKENI. V was pared by 5 bases and J by 8 bases, with 9 bases of the junction left unmatched. The CDR3 DNA is TGTGCCAGCTCAGGTAGCGGGAGGAATCTGGATGAGCAGTTCTTC. It translates to CASSGSGRNLDEQFF.

The chain uses TRBV13 and TRBJ2-3; no definite D call. This CDR3 has 14 residues. The V and J ends lost 2 bases and 4 bases respectively, with 10 bases between them. Germline V CDR1 and CDR2: PRHDT, FYEKMQ (reference sequence). CDR3 region: CASSLLATSDTQYF. Here the CDR3 DNA reads TGTGCCAGCAGCTTACTGGCAACCTCAGATACGCAGTATTTT. Full variable domain (missing parts from reference TRBV13 and TRBJ2-3): AAGVIQSPRHLIKEKRETATLKCYPIPRHDTVYWYQQGPGQDPQFLISFYEKMQSDKGSIPDRFSAQQFSDYHSELNMSSLELGDSALYFCASSLLATSDTQYFGPGTRLTVL.

This clone was observed a single time. The chain is built from TRBV28 and TRBJ2-1, with 10 bases aligning to TRBD2. The CDR3 has 16 residues. V was clipped by 3 bases and J by 8 bases; unmatched bases: 10. Germline assignment: CDR1 MDHEN and CDR2 SYDVKM. Here the CDR3 DNA reads TGTGCCAGCAGTTTTACGAGGGCTAGCGGGAGCGATGAGCAGTTCTTC. This sequence encodes CASSFTRASGSDEQFF.

The chain employs TRBV5-6 and TRBJ2-3; D not certain. Germline V lookup: CDR1 SGHDT, CDR2 YYEEEE. The CDR3 runs 14 residues. V was clipped by 2 bases and J by 1 base, with 8 bases between them. The CDR3 DNA reads as TGTGCCAGCAGCTTCTTCTCTGGCACAGATACGCAGTATTTT. This translates into CASSFFSGTDTQYF.

V gene TRBV12-3 or TRBV12-4 combines with J gene TRBJ2-5; the D gene is possibly TRBD2 (6 bases). V was shortened by 6 bases and J by 2 bases, with 7 bases between the two germline ends. The CDR3 sequence is 12 residues long. The CDR3 sequence: CASRREQETQYF. In DNA form, the CDR3 reads TGTGCCAGCAGACGGGAGCAAGAGACCCAGTACTTC.

This chain joins TRBV6-4 and TRBJ1-6; tentatively, D is TRBD1 (6 bases). Between the trimmed V and J ends, which lost 4 bases and 7 bases, there was a span of 17 bases. The CDR3 is 16 residues long. Germline V CDR1 and CDR2: MRHNA, SNTAGT. Written as DNA, the CDR3 is TGTGCCAGCAGTGCCCAAGCAGGGGTCACCAATTCACCCCTCCACTTT. This sequence encodes CASSAQAGVTNSPLHF.

V is TRBV7-2 and J is TRBJ2-7, with 8 bases matching TRBD2. Trimming took 3 bases from V and 3 from J; bases not matched to a gene: 4. The CDR3 length is 14 residues. Germline lookup yields CDR1 SGHTA and CDR2 FQGNSA. The chain's CDR3 is CASSFTRGDYEQYV. The CDR3 bases are TGTGCCAGCAGCTTCACGCGGGGGGACTACGAGCAGTACGTC.

The V and J genes are TRBV18 and TRBJ1-2; unclear D gene. Trimming took off 4 bases at V and 3 bases at J, with 15 bases between the two ends. The CDR3 extends over 15 amino acids. Germline CDR1 and CDR2: KGHSH and LQKENI. The CDR3 DNA is TGTGCCAGCTCACTTGGCCCGACGGAGTACTATGGCTACACCTTC. Protein product: CASSLGPTEYYGYTF.

This clone was seen once. This specimen includes other DNA sequences encoding the same CDR3. The chain employs TRBV7-3 and TRBJ1-1; a weak D match, TRBD1 (6 bases). Germline V gives CDR1 SGHTA, CDR2 FQGTGA. V was shortened by 0 bases and J by 4 bases, with 6 bases between the two germline ends. The CDR3 runs 13 residues. CDR3 sequence reads: CASSLTGGTEAFF. CDR3 nucleotides: TGTGCCAGCAGCTTAACAGGGGGCACTGAAGCTTTCTTT. Looking up the rest from reference TRBV7-3 and TRBJ1-1 gives the full variable domain: GAGVSQTPSNKVTEKGKYVELRCDPISGHTALYWYRQSLGQGPEFLIYFQGTGAADDSGLPNDRFFAVRPEGSVSTLKIQRTERGDSAVYLCASSLTGGTEAFFGQGTRLTVV.

This clone has just a few counts. The rearrangement uses TRBV7-3 and TRBJ2-5, with 8 bases identical to TRBD1. Germline CDR1 reads SGHTA; CDR2 reads FQGTGA. With V trimmed by 5 bases and J by 5 bases, 7 bases remained unmatched. The CDR3 spans 14 residues. CDR3 sequence: CASSPDRGGETQYF. CDR3 sequence (DNA): TGTGCCAGCAGCCCCGACAGGGGCGGGGAGACCCAGTACTTC.

The CDR3 DNA sequence: TGCGCCAGCAGCCTGGGACAGTCCGGCTACAATGAGCAGTTCTTC. Encoded protein: CASSLGQSGYNEQFF. This chain connects TRBV5-1 to TRBJ2-1; TRBD1 agrees at 7 bases. CDR1 SGHRS and CDR2 YFSETQ come from the germline V gene. V gave up 4 bases and J gave up 3 bases; unmatched junction bases: 7. This CDR3 is built from 15 residues.

In nucleotides, the CDR3 is TGTGCCAGCAGTCAGGGATCGGGTCAGCCCCAGCATTTT. Protein sequence: CASSQGSGQPQHF. The V and J genes are TRBV2 and TRBJ1-5, with D possibly matching TRBD1 (5 bases). Germline lookup yields CDR1 SNHLY and CDR2 FYNNEI. Between the trimmed V and J ends, which lost 5 bases and 6 bases, there was a span of 11 bases. There are 13 residues in the CDR3.

This chain joins TRBV10-3 and TRBJ1-1; D unclear. CDR1 and CDR2 (germline): ENHRY, SYGVKD. The germline V and J ends were trimmed by 10 bases and 8 bases, with 14 bases remaining between them. CDR3 length: 11 residues. The CDR3 spells CASSRRREAFF. CDR3 nucleotides: TGTGCCAGCTCACGACGGAGGGAAGCTTTCTTT.

The chain is built from TRBV25-1 and TRBJ2-7, with D perhaps TRBD2 (6 bases). Germline V gives CDR1 MGHDK, CDR2 SYGVNS. The CDR3 has 15 amino acids. Trimming cost V 4 bases and J 7 bases, with 20 bases left between them. DNA of the CDR3: TGTGCCAGCAGTGCGGATGAACTAGGCAGCGGGGAGCAGTACGTC. Translated, it gives CASSADELGSGEQYV.